The rows below give T cell receptor beta chains drawn from one sample of a study of CD8+ T cells in alopecia areata. Sequencing used immunoSEQ multiplex PCR; TCRdb keeps in-frame clones, though not all of them. This table has 100,000 to 150,000 clones, 58% appearing once. The sample consisted of CD4+ T cells sorted from blood, taken at week 0. The receptors originated from a human donor with alopecia areata. Each CDR3 is given with its conserved first and last residue. Fields, in order: J gene, V gene, clone size, CDR3 protein. Clone size is shown for a subset of rows, as once, few, many or a class of expanded clone.

J gene: TRBJ2-3
V gene: TRBV7-9
clone size: few
CDR3 protein: CASSRSEGGGDTQYF

J gene: TRBJ1-2
V gene: TRBV5-1
clone size: NA
CDR3 protein: CASSVSPLDRGLDGYTF

J gene: TRBJ1-4
V gene: TRBV5-6
clone size: once
CDR3 protein: CASSLGGARPEKLFF

J gene: TRBJ2-5
V gene: TRBV5-1
clone size: NA
CDR3 protein: CASSLAAAVETQYF

J gene: TRBJ2-5
V gene: TRBV6-5
clone size: NA
CDR3 protein: CASSSRGTHKETQYF

J gene: TRBJ2-7
V gene: TRBV18
clone size: NA
CDR3 protein: CASSRYGTGENEQYF

J gene: TRBJ2-7
V gene: TRBV7-6
clone size: NA
CDR3 protein: CASSSEAGLRLIYEQYF

J gene: TRBJ2-1
V gene: TRBV4-3
clone size: NA
CDR3 protein: CASSQAFSSASAEQFF

J gene: TRBJ2-2
V gene: TRBV4-3
clone size: NA
CDR3 protein: CASSQDILAGGSVELFF

J gene: TRBJ2-7
V gene: TRBV4-1
clone size: NA
CDR3 protein: CASSQALLAKYNEQYF

J gene: TRBJ2-3
V gene: TRBV11-2
clone size: few
CDR3 protein: CASSWGTDTQYF

J gene: TRBJ2-5
V gene: TRBV7-9
clone size: NA
CDR3 protein: CASRRSSGQETQYF

J gene: TRBJ2-7
V gene: TRBV6-1
clone size: NA
CDR3 protein: CASRQTYSSYEQYF

J gene: TRBJ2-2
V gene: TRBV19
clone size: NA
CDR3 protein: CASSIGGGAGELFF

J gene: TRBJ2-1
V gene: TRBV7-3
clone size: NA
CDR3 protein: CASSLGWDNEQFF

J gene: TRBJ1-1
V gene: TRBV29-1
clone size: few
CDR3 protein: CSVASGIWLNTEAFF

J gene: TRBJ2-1
V gene: TRBV5-4
clone size: NA
CDR3 protein: CASSFRDKEGNEQFF

J gene: TRBJ2-7
V gene: TRBV28
clone size: NA
CDR3 protein: CASSFRFEQYF

J gene: TRBJ1-4
V gene: TRBV2
clone size: NA
CDR3 protein: CASNQPIAALNEKLFF

J gene: TRBJ1-2
V gene: TRBV28
clone size: NA
CDR3 protein: CASTLGGMDGYTF

J gene: TRBJ1-4
V gene: TRBV10-3
clone size: few
CDR3 protein: CAISEGEKLFF

J gene: TRBJ2-5
V gene: TRBV5-1
clone size: NA
CDR3 protein: CASSLGGSQETQYF

J gene: TRBJ2-3
V gene: TRBV9
clone size: NA
CDR3 protein: CASSVGFRDTQYF

J gene: TRBJ2-3
V gene: TRBV5-6
clone size: few
CDR3 protein: CASSLSAVSDTQYF

J gene: TRBJ2-2
V gene: TRBV7-7
clone size: NA
CDR3 protein: CASSSDKTGELFF

J gene: TRBJ1-2
V gene: TRBV5-1
clone size: NA
CDR3 protein: CASSTRRGAAGYTF

J gene: TRBJ2-7
V gene: TRBV28
clone size: few
CDR3 protein: CASIAGGSNQYEQYF

J gene: TRBJ1-5
V gene: TRBV2
clone size: NA
CDR3 protein: CASSMGAGQPQHF

J gene: TRBJ1-5
V gene: TRBV10-3
clone size: few
CDR3 protein: CAISDREVSNQPQHF

J gene: TRBJ2-3
V gene: TRBV2
clone size: NA
CDR3 protein: CASSEVGRGRSTDTQYF

J gene: TRBJ2-5
V gene: TRBV6-6
clone size: NA
CDR3 protein: CASSFITGLAAETQYF

J gene: TRBJ2-4
V gene: TRBV5-4
clone size: NA
CDR3 protein: CASSLDVVDIQYF